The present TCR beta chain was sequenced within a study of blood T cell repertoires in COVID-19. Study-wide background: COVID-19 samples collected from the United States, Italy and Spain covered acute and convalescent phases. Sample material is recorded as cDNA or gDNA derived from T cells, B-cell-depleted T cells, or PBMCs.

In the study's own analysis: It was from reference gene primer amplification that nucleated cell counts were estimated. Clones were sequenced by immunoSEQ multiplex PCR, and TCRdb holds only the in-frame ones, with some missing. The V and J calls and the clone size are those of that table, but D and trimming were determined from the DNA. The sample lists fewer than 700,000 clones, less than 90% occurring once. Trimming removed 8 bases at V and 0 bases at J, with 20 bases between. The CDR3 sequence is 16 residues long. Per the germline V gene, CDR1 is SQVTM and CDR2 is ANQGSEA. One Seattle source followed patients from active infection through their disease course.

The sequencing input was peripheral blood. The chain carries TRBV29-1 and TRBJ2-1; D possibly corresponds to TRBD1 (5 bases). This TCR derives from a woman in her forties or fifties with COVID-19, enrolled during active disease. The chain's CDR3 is CSFHIPGQGSYNEQFF. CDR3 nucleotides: TGCAGCTTCCATATACCAGGGCAGGGCTCCTACAATGAGCAGTTCTTC.